The 23 T cell receptor beta chains below were found in one sample sequenced in a study of blood T cell repertoires in COVID-19. The assay was immunoSEQ multiplex PCR, and TCRdb's table has in-frame clones only and misses some. In the table there are about 340,000 clones, around 83% of which are singletons. Sequencing used peripheral blood. The receptors shown here come from a man aged 25-45 years with active or convalescent COVID-19.

This chain joins TRBV12-3 or TRBV12-4 and TRBJ2-5, with 7 bases lining up with TRBD1. J was trimmed by 2 bases and V by 4 bases; bases with no gene match: 1. There are 13 residues in the CDR3. The DNA for the CDR3 is TGTGCCAGCAGTTCACAGGGGCAAGAGACCCAGTACTTC. Translated: CASSSQGQETQYF.

This clone was seen once. The CDR3 is CASSPGRDTSNTGELFF. Written as DNA, the CDR3 is TGTGCCAGCAGCCCTGGGAGGGACACCTCGAACACCGGGGAGCTGTTTTTT. The genes are TRBV7-8 and TRBJ2-2; D possibly corresponds to TRBD2 (7 bases). The CDR3 contains 17 residues. The V gene lost 5 bases and the J gene lost 0 bases, with 16 bases spanning the gap. The germline V gene encodes CDR1 SGHVS and CDR2 FQNEAQ. Combining the CDR3 with reference TRBV7-8 and TRBJ2-2 gives the whole variable domain GAGVSQSPRYKVAKRGQDVALRCDPISGHVSLFWYQQALGQGPEFLTYFQNEAQLDKSGLPSDRFFAERPEGSVSTLKIQRTQQEDSAVYLCASSPGRDTSNTGELFFGEGSRLTVL.

The chain has TRBV19 and TRBJ1-4; no firm D call. Between the trimmed V and J ends, which lost 7 bases and 0 bases, there was a span of 12 bases. The CDR3 consists of 15 residues. The germline gives CDR1 LNHDA, CDR2 SQIVND (reference sequence). CDR3 bases: TGTGCCAGTAAAAAGAGGAGATCAACTAATGAAAAACTGTTTTTT. Encoded protein: CASKKRRSTNEKLFF.

The genes are TRBV27 and TRBJ2-6; D not resolved. Trimming cost V 3 bases and J 4 bases, with 4 bases left between them. Per germline, CDR1 MNHEY and CDR2 SMNVEV (reference sequence). The CDR3 has 13 residues. The CDR3 reads CASSFSGANVLTF. In DNA form, the CDR3 reads TGTGCCAGCAGTTTCTCCGGGGCCAACGTCCTGACTTTC.

The V and J genes are TRBV7-2 and TRBJ1-5, with 8 bases matching TRBD1. V dropped 5 bases and J dropped 6; count of bases not matched to a gene: 6. The CDR3 spans 14 residues. Germline V lookup: CDR1 SGHTA, CDR2 FQGNSA. The CDR3 here is CASSPDRVVQPQHF. The CDR3 bases are TGTGCCAGCAGCCCGGACAGGGTCGTTCAGCCCCAGCATTTT.

The chain carries TRBV29-1 and TRBJ2-2, with 7 bases lining up with TRBD1. Germline V gene lookup returns CDR1 SQVTM and CDR2 ANQGSEA. This CDR3 has 14 residues. With 3 bases clipped from V and 7 bases from J, the junction kept 8 bases outside the gene matches. The CDR3 DNA sequence: TGCAGCGTTGACAGAACAGGGGCTGGCGGGGAGCTGTTTTTT. Residues: CSVDRTGAGGELFF.

This clone was detected a few times. The V and J genes are TRBV9 and TRBJ2-4; TRBD2 aligns across 9 bases. V gave up 3 bases and J gave up 2 bases; unmatched junction bases: 6. Germline assignment: CDR1 SGDLS and CDR2 YYNGEE. The CDR3 spans 16 residues. In nucleotides, the CDR3 is TGTGCCAGCAGCGGAGTTTCTAGCGGGACCAAAAACATTCAGTACTTC. Its protein is CASSGVSSGTKNIQYF.

The chain links TRBV5-4 to TRBJ1-2; weak D call: TRBD1 (6 bases). CDR3 length: 14 residues. Trimming cost V 5 bases and J 4 bases, with 15 bases left between them. CDR1 and CDR2 from the germline V gene are SGHNT and YYREEE (reference sequence). This chain's CDR3 is CASSPRTVLYGYTF. CDR3 in DNA: TGTGCCAGCAGTCCTCGGACAGTCCTCTATGGCTACACCTTC.

V and J are TRBV7-2 and TRBJ2-1; 9 bases align to TRBD2. The germline V gene has CDR1 SGHTA and CDR2 FQGNSA. This CDR3 comprises 17 residues. V lost 4 bases and J lost 0; bases outside the gene matches: 7. CDR3 residues: CASSSPTSGLSYNEQFF. The CDR3 coding sequence is TGTGCCAGCAGCTCCCCCACTAGCGGGCTCTCCTACAATGAGCAGTTCTTC. Based on the CDR3 plus reference TRBV7-2 and TRBJ2-1, the full variable domain is GAGVSQSPSNKVTEKGKDVELRCDPISGHTALYWYRQSLGQGLEFLIYFQGNSAPDKSGLPSDRFSAERTGGSVSTLTIQRTQQEDSAVYLCASSSPTSGLSYNEQFFGPGTRLTVL.

The chain combines TRBV28 with TRBJ1-1, with unresolved D. The length of the CDR3 is 13 residues. Germline V CDR1 and CDR2: MDHEN, SYDVKM. The V end was cut by 5 bases, the J end by 0 bases, with 7 bases between. The CDR3 here is CASSRRMNTEAFF. The CDR3 nucleotides are TGTGCCAGCAGTAGGAGGATGAACACTGAAGCTTTCTTT.

This sequence joins TRBV9 and TRBJ2-1, with D possibly matching TRBD2 (6 bases). The CDR3 contains 14 residues. Germline V gives CDR1 SGDLS, CDR2 YYNGEE. V was pared by 4 bases and J by 3 bases, with 11 bases between. CDR3 amino acids: CASSPGLSYNEQFF. CDR3 bases: TGTGCCAGCAGCCCGGGACTTAGCTACAATGAGCAGTTCTTC.

This clone came up once. This chain links TRBV5-1 with TRBJ2-7; tentative D call: TRBD2 (5 bases). This CDR3 contains 16 residues. V was shortened by 0 bases and J by 1 base, with 14 bases between the two germline ends. Germline loops: CDR1 SGHRS, CDR2 YFSETQ. The CDR3 loop is CASSLGGSIRSYEQYF. The CDR3 DNA follows: TGCGCCAGCAGCTTGGGAGGGAGTATTCGATCCTACGAGCAGTACTTC.

The chain links TRBV2 to TRBJ1-2; D possibly corresponds to TRBD1 (6 bases). Germline CDR1 reads SNHLY; CDR2 reads FYNNEI. The CDR3 loop spans 14 amino acids. The V end lost 8 bases, the J end lost 4 bases, and 17 bases lay between the germline ends. The CDR3 protein is CASEIQGMGYGYTF. In DNA form, the CDR3 reads TGTGCCAGCGAAATACAGGGAATGGGCTATGGCTACACCTTC. Full variable domain (missing parts from reference TRBV2 and TRBJ1-2): EPEVTQTPSHQVTQMGQEVILRCVPISNHLYFYWYRQILGQKVEFLVSFYNNEISEKSEIFDDQFSVERPDGSNFTLKIRSTKLEDSAMYFCASEIQGMGYGYTFGSGTRLTVV.

This clone was seen more than once but under ten times. Written as DNA, the CDR3 is TGTGCCAGCAGTTCGAAACAGGGGGCGTTGAACAATGAGCAGTTCTTC. This codes for CASSSKQGALNNEQFF. J is TRBJ2-1 and V is TRBV6-6, with 9 bases that match TRBD1. Trimming removed 4 bases from V and 5 bases from J; junction bases left unmatched: 9. The CDR3 totals 16 residues. The V gene's germline CDR1 is MNHNY and CDR2 SVGAGI (reference sequence).

This clone was observed once. The CDR3, as DNA: TGTGCCAGCAGCCCGGCGGGTCGCTCCTACGAGCAGTACTTC. This encodes CASSPAGRSYEQYF. The chain joins TRBV9 to TRBJ2-7; TRBD2 is a possible D gene (5 bases). CDR1 and CDR2 (germline): SGDLS, YYNGEE. The CDR3 is 14 residues long. V was pared by 4 bases and J by 0 bases, with 11 bases between.

This clone was recorded a few times. The V gene is TRBV29-1, the J gene TRBJ1-2; 11 bases fit TRBD1. Germline V lookup: CDR1 SQVTM, CDR2 ANQGSEA. Trimming took 7 bases from V and 4 from J; bases not matched to a gene: 11. The CDR3 sequence is 15 residues long. CDR3 sequence (DNA): TGCAGCGCGGAGGACAGGGGGCGATCCTCCTATGGCTACACCTTC. This encodes CSAEDRGRSSYGYTF.

The genes are TRBV19 and TRBJ1-3; tentative D call: TRBD1 (5 bases). The CDR3 is 14 residues long. The V end was cut by 6 bases, the J end by 6 bases, with 15 bases between. Looked up from germline, CDR1 is LNHDA and CDR2 is SQIVND (reference sequence). CDR3 coding DNA: TGTGCCAGTAGAGACGACAGTGCCGCAAACACCATATATTTT. Amino acids: CASRDDSAANTIYF.

The chain carries TRBV28 and TRBJ1-3, with a possible D match to TRBD1 (6 bases). The germline CDR1 and CDR2 sequences are MDHEN and SYDVKM. Trimming removed 6 bases from V and 0 bases from J, with 15 bases in between. The CDR3 is 16 amino acids. The CDR3 reads CASRVGGAASGNTIYF. For the CDR3, the DNA is TGTGCCAGCAGGGTTGGGGGGGCTGCCTCTGGAAACACCATATATTTT.

This clone was seen only a few times. V is TRBV6-4 and J is TRBJ2-6; D not resolved. The CDR3 has 15 residues. The ends were cut back, 2 bases at V and 0 bases at J, with 5 bases in the middle. Germline V lookup: CDR1 MRHNA, CDR2 SNTAGT. CDR3 residues: CASSDRSSGANVLTF. Written as DNA, the CDR3 is TGTGCCAGCAGTGACCGCAGCTCTGGGGCCAACGTCCTGACTTTC.

The CDR3 here is CASSSSRDSQPQHF. The CDR3 DNA sequence: TGTGCCAGCAGCTCGTCCCGGGACAGTCAGCCCCAGCATTTT. This chain joins TRBV7-2 and TRBJ1-5; 7 bases are shared with TRBD1. The CDR3 consists of 14 residues. The germline CDR1 and CDR2 sequences are SGHTA and FQGNSA. V shed 4 bases and J 6 bases; nucleotides not matched to a gene: 6.

This clone was recorded a few times. V usage is TRBV5-4 and J usage is TRBJ2-5; 8 nucleotides agree with TRBD2. The CDR3 has 15 amino acids. Germline-derived CDR1 and CDR2 are SGHNT and YYREEE (reference sequence). J gave up 5 bases and V 4 bases, and 10 bases lay outside the gene matches. Written as DNA, the CDR3 is TGTGCCAGCAGCCCTGCCGGGGGGGATGCGGAGACCCAGTACTTC. Its translation is CASSPAGGDAETQYF.

This clone was counted a few times. The chain couples TRBV10-3 to TRBJ2-3, with D possibly being TRBD2 (6 bases). The V gene's germline CDR1 is ENHRY and CDR2 SYGVKD. The CDR3 has 15 residues. V lost 6 bases and J 5 bases, leaving 18 bases between the germline ends. This CDR3 reads CAIRQGTSEVDTQYF. The CDR3 region has the DNA TGTGCCATCAGGCAAGGGACTTCCGAGGTAGATACGCAGTATTTT.

The chain joins TRBV10-3 to TRBJ1-5, with 8 positions matching TRBD1. Looked up from germline, CDR1 is ENHRY and CDR2 is SYGVKD. The CDR3 contains 14 residues. The junction had 4 bases not matched to a gene; V was cut back by 5 bases and J by 4 bases. The CDR3 region has the DNA TGTGCCATCAGTTATGACAGGGGTAATCAGCCCCAGCATTTT. It is translated as CAISYDRGNQPQHF.